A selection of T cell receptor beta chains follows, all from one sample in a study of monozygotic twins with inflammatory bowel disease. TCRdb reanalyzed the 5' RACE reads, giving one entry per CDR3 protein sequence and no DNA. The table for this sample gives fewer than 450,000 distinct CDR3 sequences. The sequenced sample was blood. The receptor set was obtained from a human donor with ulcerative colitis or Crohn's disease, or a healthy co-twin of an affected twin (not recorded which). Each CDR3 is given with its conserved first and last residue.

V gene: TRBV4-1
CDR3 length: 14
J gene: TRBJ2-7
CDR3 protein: CASSQGHLNGEQYF

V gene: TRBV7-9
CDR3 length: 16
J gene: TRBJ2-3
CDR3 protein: CASSTGLDTGTDTQYF

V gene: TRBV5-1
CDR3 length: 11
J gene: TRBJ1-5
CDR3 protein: CASSQQGPQHF

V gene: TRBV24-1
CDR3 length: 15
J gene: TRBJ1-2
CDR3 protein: CATSVSSPANYGYTF

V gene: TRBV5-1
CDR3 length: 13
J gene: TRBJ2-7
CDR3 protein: CASSSTGWDEQYF

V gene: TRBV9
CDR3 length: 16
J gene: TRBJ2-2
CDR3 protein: CASSSKGPGYTGELFF

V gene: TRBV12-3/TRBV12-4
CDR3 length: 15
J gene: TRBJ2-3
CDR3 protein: CASSFSGSRTDTQYF

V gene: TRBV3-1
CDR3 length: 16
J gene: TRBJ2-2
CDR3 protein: CASSQPYREYTGELFF

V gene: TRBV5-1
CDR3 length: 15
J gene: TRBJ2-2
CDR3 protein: CASSLRYANTGELFF

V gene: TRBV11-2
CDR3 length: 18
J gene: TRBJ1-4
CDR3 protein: CASSARDRGGGTNEKLFF

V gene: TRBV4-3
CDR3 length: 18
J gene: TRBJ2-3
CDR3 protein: CASSQGDHLAGLTDTQYF

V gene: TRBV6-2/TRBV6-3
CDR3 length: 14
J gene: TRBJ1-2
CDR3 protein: CASSYSIMPYGYTF

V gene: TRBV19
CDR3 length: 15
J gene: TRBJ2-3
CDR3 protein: CASSVSGGRTDTQYF

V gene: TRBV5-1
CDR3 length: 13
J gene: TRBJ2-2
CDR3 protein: CASSIDYTGELFF

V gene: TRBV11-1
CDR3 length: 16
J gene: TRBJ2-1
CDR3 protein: CASSQTMQGAYNEQFF

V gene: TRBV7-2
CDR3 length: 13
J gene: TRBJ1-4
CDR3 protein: CASTLWGIEKLFF

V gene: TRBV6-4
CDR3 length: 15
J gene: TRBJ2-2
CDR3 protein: CASSPDREVTGELFF

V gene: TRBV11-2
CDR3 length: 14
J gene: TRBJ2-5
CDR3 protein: CASSFVVGQETQYF

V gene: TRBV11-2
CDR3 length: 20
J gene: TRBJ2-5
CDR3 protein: CASSAPKGTSGGRGRETQYF

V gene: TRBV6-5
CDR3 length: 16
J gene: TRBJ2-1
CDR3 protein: CASSYSGSGQYNEQFF

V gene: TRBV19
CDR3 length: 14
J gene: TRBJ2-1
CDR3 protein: CASSPSGARNEQFF

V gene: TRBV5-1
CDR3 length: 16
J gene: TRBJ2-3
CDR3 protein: CASSLLTGPTVDTQYF

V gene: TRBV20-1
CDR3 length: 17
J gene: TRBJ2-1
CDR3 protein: CSAREPGQGSSYNEQFF

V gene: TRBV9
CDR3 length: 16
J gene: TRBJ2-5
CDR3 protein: CASSVYAGTAQETQYF

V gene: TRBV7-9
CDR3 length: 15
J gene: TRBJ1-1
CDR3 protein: CASSSQGQGFGQAFF

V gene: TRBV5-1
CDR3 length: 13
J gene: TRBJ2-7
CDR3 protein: CASWDRSSYEQYF

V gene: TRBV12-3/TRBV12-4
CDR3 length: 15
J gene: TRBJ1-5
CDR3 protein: CASSLDGTGVRPQHF

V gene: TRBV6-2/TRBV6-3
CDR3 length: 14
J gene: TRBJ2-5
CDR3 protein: CASSLGGSSRTQYF

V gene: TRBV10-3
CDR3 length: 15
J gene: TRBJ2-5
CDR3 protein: CAISEPGTGSETQYF

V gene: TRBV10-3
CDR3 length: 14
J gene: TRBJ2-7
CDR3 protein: CAIRQPGQGYEQYF

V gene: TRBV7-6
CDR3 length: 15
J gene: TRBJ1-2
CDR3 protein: CASSPNRGANYGYTF

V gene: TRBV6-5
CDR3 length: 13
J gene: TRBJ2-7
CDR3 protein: CASSPDRTYEQYF

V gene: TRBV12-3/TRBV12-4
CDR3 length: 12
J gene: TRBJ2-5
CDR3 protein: CASAGTEETQYF

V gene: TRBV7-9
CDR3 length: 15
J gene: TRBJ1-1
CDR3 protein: CASRPVTPQNTEAFF

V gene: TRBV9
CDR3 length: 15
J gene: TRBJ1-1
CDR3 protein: CASSVAGSMNTEAFF

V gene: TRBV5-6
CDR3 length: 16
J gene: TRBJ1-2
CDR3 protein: CASSLWAQGQGYGYTF

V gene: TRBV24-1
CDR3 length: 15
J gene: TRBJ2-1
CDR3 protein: CATSAAGQGVWEQFF

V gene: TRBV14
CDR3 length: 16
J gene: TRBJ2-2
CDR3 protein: CASSQDYGMDTGELFF

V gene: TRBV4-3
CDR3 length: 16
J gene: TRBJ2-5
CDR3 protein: CASSQEWRGGLETQYF

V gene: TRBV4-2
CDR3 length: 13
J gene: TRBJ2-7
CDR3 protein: CASSQARPYEQYF

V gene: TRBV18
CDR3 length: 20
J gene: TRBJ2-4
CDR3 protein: CASSKLATSGGIVAKNIQYF

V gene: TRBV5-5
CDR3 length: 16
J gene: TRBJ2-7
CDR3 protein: CASSRGQALSSYEQYF

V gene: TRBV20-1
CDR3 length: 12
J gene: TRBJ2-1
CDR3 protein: CNASRSGAEQFF

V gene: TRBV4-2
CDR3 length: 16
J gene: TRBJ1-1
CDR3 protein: CASSQDNRRTNTEAFF

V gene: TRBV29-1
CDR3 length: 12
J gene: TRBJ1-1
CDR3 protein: CSASDRNTEAFF

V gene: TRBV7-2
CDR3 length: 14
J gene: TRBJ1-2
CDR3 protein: CASSLGLGGYGYTF

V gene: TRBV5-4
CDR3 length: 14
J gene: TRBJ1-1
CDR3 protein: CASTAGKRSSEAFF

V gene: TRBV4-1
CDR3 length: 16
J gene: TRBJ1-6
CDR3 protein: CASRTPAGSFNSPLHF

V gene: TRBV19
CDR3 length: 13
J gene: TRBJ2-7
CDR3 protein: CASTPRTGYEQYF

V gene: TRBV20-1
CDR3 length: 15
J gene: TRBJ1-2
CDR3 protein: CSAPQGQGASYGYTF

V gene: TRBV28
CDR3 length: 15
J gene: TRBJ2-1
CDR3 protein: CASRPGQGDYNEQFF

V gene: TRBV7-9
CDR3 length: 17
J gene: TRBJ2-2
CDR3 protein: CASSSGRGFANTGELFF

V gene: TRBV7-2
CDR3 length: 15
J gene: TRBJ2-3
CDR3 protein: CASNPFGGGTDTQYF

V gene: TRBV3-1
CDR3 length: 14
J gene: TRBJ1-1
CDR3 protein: CASSQETGNTEAFF

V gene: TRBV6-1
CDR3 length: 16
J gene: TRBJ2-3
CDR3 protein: CASSDRGPSLTDTQYF